This is a list of T cell receptor beta chains from one sample in a study of blood T cell repertoires in COVID-19. Profiled with immunoSEQ multiplex PCR; TCRdb holds only in-frame clones, not every one. The sample yields about 300,000 clones, about nine tenths seen once. Sequences were obtained from PBMCs or T cells enriched from blood (not recorded which). The receptor source for this set is a woman aged 45-59 years who had been exposed to COVID-19. Both conserved end residues are part of each CDR3. Some rows mark clone size as missing; the rest say once, few, many or name a class of expanded clone.

CDR3 length: 16
V gene: TRBV19
clone size: NA
CDR3 protein: CASSRAVEASENIQYF

CDR3 length: 14
V gene: TRBV5-1
clone size: NA
CDR3 protein: CASGAGGSTDTQYF

CDR3 length: 18
V gene: TRBV28
clone size: NA
CDR3 protein: CASSPRTQRTGYSEKLFF

CDR3 length: 16
V gene: TRBV7-2
clone size: NA
CDR3 protein: CASSPSGRGITDTQYF

CDR3 length: 14
V gene: TRBV2
clone size: NA
CDR3 protein: CASRAGYSNQPQHF

CDR3 length: 13
V gene: TRBV6-1
clone size: NA
CDR3 protein: CASSESGVREQYF

CDR3 length: 15
V gene: TRBV4-2
clone size: NA
CDR3 protein: CASSHHWDSPEGYTF

CDR3 length: 14
V gene: TRBV5-1
clone size: NA
CDR3 protein: CASSRRDRAEEQYF

CDR3 length: 15
V gene: TRBV11-3
clone size: NA
CDR3 protein: CASAKRGGLSGELFF

CDR3 length: 13
V gene: TRBV28
clone size: NA
CDR3 protein: CASSLFSKHGYTF

CDR3 length: 14
V gene: TRBV6-2/TRBV6-3
clone size: NA
CDR3 protein: CASSDPGAPYEQYF

CDR3 length: 14
V gene: TRBV7-9
clone size: NA
CDR3 protein: CASRSGGARETQYF

CDR3 length: 15
V gene: TRBV6-6
clone size: NA
CDR3 protein: CASFARRNVNQPQHF

CDR3 length: 15
V gene: TRBV5-8
clone size: NA
CDR3 protein: CASSQRGQGNSPLHF

CDR3 length: 14
V gene: TRBV18
clone size: once
CDR3 protein: CASSPRGGNEKLFF

CDR3 length: 15
V gene: TRBV30
clone size: NA
CDR3 protein: CAWSGGAGGSYEQYF

CDR3 length: 16
V gene: TRBV7-9
clone size: NA
CDR3 protein: CASSLRRPRGVEEQYF

CDR3 length: 14
V gene: TRBV3-1/TRBV3-2
clone size: NA
CDR3 protein: CASSRRGENSPLHF

CDR3 length: 17
V gene: TRBV4-1
clone size: once
CDR3 protein: CASSQPGVLMTYNEQFF

CDR3 length: 15
V gene: TRBV7-9
clone size: NA
CDR3 protein: CASSFLPVGQNEAFF

CDR3 length: 15
V gene: TRBV5-1
clone size: NA
CDR3 protein: CASSFSGGAQETQYF

CDR3 length: 13
V gene: TRBV12-3/TRBV12-4
clone size: NA
CDR3 protein: CASTSGTLYEQYF